What follows describes a single T cell receptor beta chain. Its antigen is not identified. These data originate in a study of cytomegalovirus exposure and HLA in healthy donors. On the study more broadly: Previous work identified roughly 120 million unique TCR beta sequences from 200 million or so T cells. From HLA-typed donors, an early data release held tens of millions of unique TCRs. Study-level findings and limits: Cytomegalovirus-associated status was assigned to some 180 TCR beta chains.

The PCR used 60 Vbeta and 13 Jbeta primers. The repertoire was sequenced with immunoSEQ multiplex PCR; TCRdb's copy has only in-frame clones and lacks some. This table has fewer than 300,000 clones, roughly 80% appearing once. The CDR3 has 18 amino acids. Trimming removed 3 bases from V and 0 bases from J, with 20 bases in between. The germline V gene has CDR1 MNHEY and CDR2 SMNVEV (reference sequence). This chain joins TRBV27 and TRBJ1-1, with D perhaps TRBD1 (6 bases). The specimen sequenced was PBMCs. This receptor was identified in a girl aged 2 to 9 in good health and CMV-seronegative. The CDR3 loop reads CASSFPGPGAPMNTEAFF. The CDR3 region has the DNA TGTGCCAGCAGTTTCCCCGGGCCAGGGGCACCAATGAACACTGAAGCTTTCTTT.